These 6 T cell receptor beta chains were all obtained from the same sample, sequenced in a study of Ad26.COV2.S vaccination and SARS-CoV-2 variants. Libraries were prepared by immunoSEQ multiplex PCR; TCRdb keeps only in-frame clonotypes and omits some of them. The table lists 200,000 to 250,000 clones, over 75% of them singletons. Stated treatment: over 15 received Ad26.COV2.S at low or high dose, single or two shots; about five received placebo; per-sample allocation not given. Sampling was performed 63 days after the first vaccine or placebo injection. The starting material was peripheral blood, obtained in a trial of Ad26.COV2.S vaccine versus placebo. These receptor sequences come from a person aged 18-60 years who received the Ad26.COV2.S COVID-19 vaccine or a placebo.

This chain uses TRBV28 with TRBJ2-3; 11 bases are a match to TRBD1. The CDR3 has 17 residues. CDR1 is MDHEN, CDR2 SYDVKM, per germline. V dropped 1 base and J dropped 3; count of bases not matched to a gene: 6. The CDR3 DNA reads TGTGCCAGCAGTTTATTATTTGGGGACAGGGGGACAGATACGCAGTATTTT. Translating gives CASSLLFGDRGTDTQYF.

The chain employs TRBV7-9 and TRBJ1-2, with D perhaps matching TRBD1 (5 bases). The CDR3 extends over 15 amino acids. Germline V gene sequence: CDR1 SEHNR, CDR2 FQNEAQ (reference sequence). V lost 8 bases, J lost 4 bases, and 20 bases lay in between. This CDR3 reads CASGFYGGWIYGYTF. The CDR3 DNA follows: TGTGCCAGCGGGTTCTACGGGGGGTGGATCTATGGCTACACCTTC.

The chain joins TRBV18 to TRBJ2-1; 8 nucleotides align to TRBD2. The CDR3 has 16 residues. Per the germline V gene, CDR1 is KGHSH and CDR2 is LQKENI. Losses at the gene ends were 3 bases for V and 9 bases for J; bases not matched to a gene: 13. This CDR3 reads CASSPRDGGERFEQFF. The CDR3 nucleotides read TGTGCCAGCTCACCCAGAGACGGGGGGGAAAGATTTGAGCAGTTCTTC.

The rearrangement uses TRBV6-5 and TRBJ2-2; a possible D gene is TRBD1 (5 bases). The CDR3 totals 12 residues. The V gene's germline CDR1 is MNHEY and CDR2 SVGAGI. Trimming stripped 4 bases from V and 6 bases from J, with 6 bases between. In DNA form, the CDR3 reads TGTGCCAGCAGTTCGACAGCCGGGGAGCTGTTTTTT. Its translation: CASSSTAGELFF.

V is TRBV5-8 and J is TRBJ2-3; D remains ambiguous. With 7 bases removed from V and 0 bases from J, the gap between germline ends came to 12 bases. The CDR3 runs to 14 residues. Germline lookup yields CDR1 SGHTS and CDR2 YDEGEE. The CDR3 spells CASSDRDSTDTQYF. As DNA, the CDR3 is TGTGCCAGCTCGGACCGAGATAGCACAGATACGCAGTATTTT.

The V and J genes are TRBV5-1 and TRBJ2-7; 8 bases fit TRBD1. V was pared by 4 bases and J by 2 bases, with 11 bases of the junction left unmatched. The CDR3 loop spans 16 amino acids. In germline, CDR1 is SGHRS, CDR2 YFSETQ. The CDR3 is CASSQGASIGTYEQYF. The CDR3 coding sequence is TGCGCCAGCAGCCAGGGGGCCTCGATCGGGACCTACGAGCAGTACTTC.